The clone carrying this TCR beta chain was seen more than once but under ten times. This entry is derived from a study of control samples from healthy donors and cancer patients. From germline, CDR1 is SGHAT and CDR2 FQDESV (reference sequence). The CDR3 length is 13 residues. V lost 0 bases to trimming and J lost 7 bases, with 6 bases between them. The table came from immunoSEQ multiplex PCR; TCRdb's copy has only in-frame clones and leaves some out. In the table there are roughly 180,000 clones, about 90% of which are singletons. The chain recombines TRBV11-1 with TRBJ1-4; D is undetermined. This sequence was found in a woman aged 40 to 49 in good health. Sequencing was performed on blood. The CDR3 loop reads CASSLAAAEKLFF. In nucleotides, the CDR3 is TGTGCCAGCAGCTTAGCGGCAGCTGAAAAACTGTTTTTT.